These 19 T cell receptor beta chains were sequenced from one sample in a study of Ad26.COV2.S vaccination and SARS-CoV-2 variants. Only in-frame clones appear in the TCRdb table, and some are missing; sequencing was by immunoSEQ multiplex PCR. Of 350,000 to 500,000 clones in the sample, around 90% are singletons; the top ten hold around 4.5%. Stated treatment: roughly 19 received Ad26.COV2.S at low or high dose, single or two shots; about 5 received placebo; per-sample allocation not given. Material that was analyzed had been drawn on day 63 after the first vaccine or placebo injection. Sequenced material: peripheral blood, taken in a trial of Ad26.COV2.S vaccine versus placebo. Every receptor here comes from a person between 18 and 65 years old who received the Ad26.COV2.S COVID-19 vaccine or a placebo.

V gene TRBV2 combines with J gene TRBJ2-6; a weak D match, TRBD2 (7 bases). V dropped 0 bases and J dropped 0 bases, with 9 bases sitting between them. Germline V lookup: CDR1 SNHLY, CDR2 FYNNEI. There are 17 residues in the CDR3. The CDR3 DNA reads as TGTGCCAGCAGTGAAGCGCGGGGGCGCTCTGGGGCCAACGTCCTGACTTTC. Its protein is CASSEARGRSGANVLTF.

The chain links TRBV19 to TRBJ1-1; D not certain. Germline values: CDR1 LNHDA, CDR2 SQIVND (reference sequence). The CDR3 length is 15 residues. V was trimmed by 5 bases and J by 0 bases, leaving 13 bases between them. The CDR3: CASSLPRAMNTEAFF. CDR3 DNA: TGTGCCAGTAGTCTCCCGAGAGCCATGAACACTGAAGCTTTCTTT.

This chain joins TRBV7-2 and TRBJ1-3, with D uncertain. This CDR3 is 13 amino acids long. V lost 5 bases and J lost 1, with 6 bases in between. Germline CDR1 reads SGHTA; CDR2 reads FQGNSA. The DNA for the CDR3 is TGTGCCAGCAGCCCCCAGTCTGGAAACACCATATATTTT. It encodes CASSPQSGNTIYF. Together with reference TRBV7-2 and TRBJ1-3, the CDR3 gives the full variable domain: GAGVSQSPSNKVTEKGKDVELRCDPISGHTALYWYRQSLGQGLEFLIYFQGNSAPDKSGLPSDRFSAERTGGSVSTLTIQRTQQEDSAVYLCASSPQSGNTIYFGEGSWLTVV.

This rearrangement joins TRBV14 to TRBJ2-1, with TRBD2 matching over 12 bases. CDR1 is SGHDN, CDR2 FVKESK, per germline. CDR3 length equals 19 residues. Unmatched junction bases numbered 11, after V lost 1 base and J lost 4 bases. The DNA for the CDR3 is TGTGCCAGCAGCCAAGGACTAGCGGGAGAATGGACTTGGTACAATGAGCAGTTCTTC. This gives the protein CASSQGLAGEWTWYNEQFF.

CDR3 protein: CSVVSRGKWTEAFF. Here the CDR3 DNA reads TGCAGCGTTGTAAGTAGGGGAAAATGGACTGAAGCTTTCTTT. The chain couples TRBV29-1 to TRBJ1-1; tentatively, D is TRBD1 (5 bases). The CDR3 loop spans 14 amino acids. V was cut by 4 bases and J by 5 bases, with 17 bases left in between. CDR1 is SQVTM and CDR2 is ANQGSEA in the germline V gene.

The chain combines TRBV5-1 with TRBJ2-3; 8 bases match TRBD2. This CDR3 contains 16 residues. Germline values: CDR1 SGHRS, CDR2 YFSETQ. V dropped 1 base and J dropped 4; count of bases not matched to a gene: 8. CDR3 bases: TGCGCCAGCAGCTTGACTAGCGGAGTAGGAGCAGATACGCAGTATTTT. It codes for CASSLTSGVGADTQYF.

V is TRBV4-1 and J is TRBJ2-7, with TRBD1 matching over 7 bases. J gave up 6 bases and V 2 bases, and 10 bases lay outside the gene matches. This CDR3 contains 15 residues. Germline V gene sequence: CDR1 MGHRA, CDR2 YSYEKL. CDR3 DNA sequence: TGCGCCAGCAGCCAACAGGGACAGCTCGGTCTCGAGCAGTACTTC. Encoded protein: CASSQQGQLGLEQYF.

This chain connects TRBV4-1 to TRBJ2-5; D call uncertain. Germline CDR1 is MGHRA and CDR2 is YSYEKL. V shed 6 bases and J shed 5 bases, with 1 base lying between them. The CDR3 sequence is 9 residues long. DNA for the CDR3: TGCGCCAGCAGGGAGACCCAGTACTTC. Amino acids: CASRETQYF.

The gene calls are TRBV18 and TRBJ2-3; D remains ambiguous. CDR3 length: 14 amino acids. CDR1 and CDR2 from the germline V gene are KGHSH and LQKENI. Trimming took 5 bases from V and 2 from J, leaving 11 bases between them. The CDR3 nucleotides are TGTGCCAGCTCATTGACGGTGATCACAGATACGCAGTATTTT. Translated, it gives CASSLTVITDTQYF.

V and J are TRBV5-4 and TRBJ2-3; 13 positions agree with TRBD2. Germline V lookup: CDR1 SGHNT, CDR2 YYREEE (reference sequence). The CDR3 loop spans 18 amino acids. The trim removed 4 bases at V and 2 bases at J, leaving 10 bases unmatched. CDR3 residues: CASSQGLAGLVLTDTQYF. The CDR3 DNA is TGTGCCAGCAGCCAGGGACTAGCGGGATTAGTCCTCACAGATACGCAGTATTTT.

The V call is TRBV20-1, the J call TRBJ2-1; TRBD2 matches at 10 bases. The CDR3 is 14 amino acids. CDR1 is DFQATT and CDR2 is SNEGSKA in the germline V gene (reference sequence). V lost 6 bases to trimming and J lost 4 bases; unmatched junction nucleotides: 6. For the CDR3, the DNA is TGCAGTGCCAGTCTAGCGGGAGTGTACAATGAGCAGTTCTTC. Translation: CSASLAGVYNEQFF.

The chain is built from TRBV3-1 (or the pseudogene TRBV3-2) and TRBJ1-4, with D possibly TRBD1 on 5 matching bases. Per the germline V gene, CDR1 is LGHDT and CDR2 is YNNKEL (reference sequence). V gave up 3 bases and J gave up 9 bases, with 8 bases separating them. CDR3 size: 12 residues. Here the CDR3 reads CASSQGGKKLFF. The CDR3 DNA reads as TGTGCCAGCAGCCAGGGGGGGAAAAAACTGTTTTTT.

This chain joins TRBV23-1 and TRBJ2-1; possibly TRBD2 for D (5 bases). TRBV23-1 is reported as an ORF; its role is uncertain. The CDR3 loop spans 16 amino acids. Between the trimmed V and J ends, which lost 0 bases and 0 bases, there was a span of 9 bases. The chain's CDR3 is CASSQSPGSSYNEQFF. The CDR3 region has the DNA TGCGCCAGCAGTCAATCCCCGGGGAGCTCCTACAATGAGCAGTTCTTC.

V gene TRBV7-6 combines with J gene TRBJ2-7; D could derive from TRBD1 or TRBD2 (5 bases each). V was cut by 5 bases and J by 4 bases, with 9 bases left in between. The CDR3 runs 12 residues. The germline V gene has CDR1 SGHVS and CDR2 FNYEAQ. The CDR3 region has the DNA TGTGCCAGCAGCCCAGGGAGTTACGAGCAGTACTTC. It encodes CASSPGSYEQYF.

This sequence joins TRBV7-9 and TRBJ2-5; TRBD1 aligns across 10 bases. Germline values: CDR1 SEHNR, CDR2 FQNEAQ (reference sequence). After removal of 5 bases from V and 3 bases from J, the junction contained 9 bases not matched to a gene. This CDR3 is 16 amino acids long. This chain's CDR3 is CASSTAGDRGEETQYF. The CDR3 nucleotides read TGTGCCAGCAGCACAGCGGGGGACAGGGGCGAAGAGACCCAGTACTTC.

The rearrangement joins TRBV5-4 to TRBJ2-2, with TRBD1 matching over 11 bases. V dropped 4 bases and J dropped 7; count of bases not matched to a gene: 9. The CDR3 has 16 amino acids. Germline V gives CDR1 SGHNT, CDR2 YYREEE (reference sequence). CDR3 region: CASSIGQGAIDGELFF. The CDR3 nucleotides read TGTGCCAGCAGCATTGGACAGGGGGCGATCGACGGGGAGCTGTTTTTT.

The gene calls are TRBV9 and TRBJ2-1; a possible D gene is TRBD2 (5 bases). The CDR3 is 15 residues long. The V gene's germline CDR1 is SGDLS and CDR2 YYNGEE. Between the trimmed V and J ends, which lost 0 bases and 2 bases, there was a span of 9 bases. CDR3 loop: CASSVVTTPYNEQFF. The CDR3 bases are TGTGCCAGCAGCGTAGTGACTACCCCCTACAATGAGCAGTTCTTC.

The chain couples TRBV27 to TRBJ2-7; the D gene is possibly TRBD2 (6 bases). Germline V lookup: CDR1 MNHEY, CDR2 SMNVEV (reference sequence). CDR3 length: 12 amino acids. V lost 3 bases and J lost 6, with 9 bases in between. The CDR3 region is CASSFGGSEQYF. CDR3 DNA: TGTGCCAGCAGTTTCGGGGGTTCCGAGCAGTACTTC.

This chain joins TRBV7-2 and TRBJ2-3; unclear D gene. V was clipped by 1 base and J by 4 bases, with 3 bases between them. Germline loops: CDR1 SGHTA, CDR2 FQGNSA. CDR3 length: 12 amino acids. Here the CDR3 DNA reads TGTGCCAGCAGCTTAGGCCCAGATACGCAGTATTTT. Its protein is CASSLGPDTQYF.